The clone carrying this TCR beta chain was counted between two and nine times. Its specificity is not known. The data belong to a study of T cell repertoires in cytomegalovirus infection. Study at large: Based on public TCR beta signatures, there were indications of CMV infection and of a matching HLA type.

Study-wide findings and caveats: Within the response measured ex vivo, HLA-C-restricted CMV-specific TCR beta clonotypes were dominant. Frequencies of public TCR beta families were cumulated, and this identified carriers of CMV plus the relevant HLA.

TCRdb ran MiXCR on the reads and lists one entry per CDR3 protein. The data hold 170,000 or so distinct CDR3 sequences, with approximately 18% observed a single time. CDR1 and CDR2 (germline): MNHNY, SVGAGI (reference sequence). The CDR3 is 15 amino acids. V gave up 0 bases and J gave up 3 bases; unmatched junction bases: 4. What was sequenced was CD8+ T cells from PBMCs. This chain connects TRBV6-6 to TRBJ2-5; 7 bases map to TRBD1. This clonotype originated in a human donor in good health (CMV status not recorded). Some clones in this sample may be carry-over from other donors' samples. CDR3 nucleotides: TGTGCCAGCAGTTACTCGACAGGGCACGAAGAGACCCAGTACTTC. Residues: CASSYSTGHEETQYF.